This entry lists 17 T cell receptor beta chains sequenced from one sample in a study of T cells in Graves' hyperthyroidism and ophthalmopathy. What was amplified from RNA transcripts were TCR beta CDR3 regions. First-round RT-PCR of the TCR CDR3 relied on the HTBI primer set. TCRdb recomputed calls from the multiplex PCR reads with MiXCR, one row per CDR3 protein. The table records 530,000 or so distinct CDR3 sequences, 35% to 55% of them present only once. The sequenced material came from peripheral blood or thyroid tissue (not recorded which). The receptors were sampled from a woman in her late teens or twenties with Graves' hyperthyroidism.

There are many counts of this clonotype. This chain joins TRBV27 and TRBJ1-1, with D uncertain. This CDR3 contains 13 residues. Germline V gives CDR1 MNHEY, CDR2 SMNVEV (reference sequence). The V gene lost 5 bases and the J gene lost 5 bases, with 12 bases spanning the gap. The CDR3 sequence is CASSPFPSTEAFF. As DNA, the CDR3 is TGTGCCAGCAGTCCATTTCCAAGTACTGAAGCTTTCTTT.

This clonotype appeared once. The chain combines TRBV2 with TRBJ2-3, with D perhaps TRBD2 (6 bases). Germline V gene lookup returns CDR1 SNHLY and CDR2 FYNNEI. CDR3 size: 14 residues. V shed 6 bases and J shed 1 base, with 11 bases lying between them. CDR3 region: CASRVRGGTDTQYF. CDR3 sequence (DNA): TGTGCCAGCAGGGTCCGCGGGGGCACAGATACGCAGTATTTT.

This clonotype occurred a few times. The chain links TRBV2 to TRBJ2-3, with TRBD2 matching 7 bases. J gave up 4 bases and V 0 bases, and 4 bases lay outside the gene matches. Germline CDR1 is SNHLY and CDR2 is FYNNEI. CDR3 length equals 15 residues. CDR3 loop: CASSEASLAADTQYF. In DNA, the CDR3 is TGTGCCAGCAGTGAAGCTAGTCTAGCGGCAGATACGCAGTATTTT.

This clonotype was counted at least ten times. This sequence joins TRBV7-9 and TRBJ1-3; 11 nucleotides align to TRBD1. The germline V gene has CDR1 SEHNR and CDR2 FQNEAQ (reference sequence). Trimming removed 5 bases from V and 4 bases from J; junction bases left unmatched: 7. CDR3 length: 16 residues. CDR3 loop: CASSPAGQGEGNTIYF. The CDR3 coding sequence is TGTGCCAGCAGCCCAGCGGGACAGGGGGAAGGAAACACCATATATTTT.

This clonotype has a single count. The CDR3 nucleotides are TGTGCCAGCAGCCACAAACTCAAGACAGGACAGGCCTACACCGGGGGGCCGTTTTTT. Amino acid sequence: CASSHKLKTGQAYTGGPFF. The rearrangement uses TRBV7-9 and TRBJ2-2; D may correspond to TRBD1 or TRBD2 (7 bases each). The germline V and J ends were trimmed by 5 bases and 16 bases, with 38 bases remaining between them. In germline, CDR1 is SEHNR, CDR2 FQNEAQ (reference sequence). The CDR3 contains 19 residues.

This clonotype was seen many times. The chain links TRBV5-8 to TRBJ1-4; a possible D gene is TRBD1 (6 bases). V was trimmed by 6 bases and J by 14 bases, leaving 17 bases between them. Germline-derived CDR1 and CDR2 are SGHTS and YDEGEE. The CDR3 runs to 12 residues. CDR3 region: CASNLEGGRLFF. As DNA, the CDR3 is TGTGCCAGCAACCTGGAGGGGGGACGGCTGTTTTTT.

This clonotype was seen a handful of times. The rearrangement uses TRBV7-3 and TRBJ2-2; 9 bases are a match to TRBD2. The CDR3 spans 18 residues. The V segment lost 5 bases and the J segment 5 bases; nucleotides outside the gene matches: 15. The germline CDR1 and CDR2 sequences are SGHTA and FQGTGA. The CDR3 DNA is TGTGCCAGCAGCCAAGTTTTTAGCGGGAGTGAGGCGACCGGGGAGCTGTTTTTT. Translation: CASSQVFSGSEATGELFF. Full variable domain (rest looked up from reference TRBV7-3 and TRBJ2-2): GAGVSQTPSNKVTEKGKYVELRCDPISGHTALYWYRQSLGQGPEFLIYFQGTGAADDSGLPNDRFFAVRPEGSVSTLKIQRTERGDSAVYLCASSQVFSGSEATGELFFGEGSRLTVL.

The rearrangement joins TRBV6-5 to TRBJ2-2; 8 nucleotides match TRBD1. Germline V lookup: CDR1 MNHEY, CDR2 SVGAGI. This CDR3 has 16 residues. V shed 4 bases and J 2 bases; nucleotides not matched to a gene: 6. CDR3 sequence: CASSWTGTGNTGELFF. The CDR3 DNA is TGTGCCAGCAGTTGGACAGGGACTGGAAACACCGGGGAGCTGTTTTTT.

The chain couples TRBV2 to TRBJ2-5; possibly TRBD1 for D (6 bases). Germline loops: CDR1 SNHLY, CDR2 FYNNEI. The CDR3 length is 11 residues. V gave up 6 bases and J gave up 13 bases, with 15 bases separating them. CDR3 nucleotides: TGTGCCAGCAGCTTCCGGGGACATGGGTACTTC. Encoded protein: CASSFRGHGYF.

This clonotype was detected once. This chain links TRBV6-5 with TRBJ2-5; D is possibly TRBD1 (6 bases). V was clipped by 4 bases and J by 5 bases, with 14 bases between them. CDR1 and CDR2 from the germline V gene are MNHEY and SVGAGI. This CDR3 comprises 14 residues. The CDR3 bases are TGTGCCAGCAGTTCCCTACAGGGCGTCGAGACCCAGTACTTC. Its protein product is CASSSLQGVETQYF.

In this sample, this clonotype turned up many times. CDR3 protein: CASSYRPDRDYGYTF. CDR3 DNA sequence: TGTGCCAGCAGTTACCGTCCCGACAGAGACTATGGCTACACCTTC. The chain links TRBV6-5 to TRBJ1-2; perhaps TRBD1 as D (5 bases). Germline CDR1 and CDR2: MNHEY and SVGAGI. This CDR3 is built from 15 residues. Trimming left V 2 bases short and J 3 bases short, with 13 bases between.

The genes are TRBV20-1 and TRBJ2-1, with D tentatively TRBD2 (5 bases). Germline assignment: CDR1 DFQATT and CDR2 SNEGSKA (reference sequence). V was shortened by 1 base and J by 0 bases, with 7 bases between the two germline ends. The CDR3 runs to 14 residues. CDR3 amino acids: CSARVSGSYNEQFF. DNA of the CDR3: TGCAGTGCTAGAGTAAGCGGCTCCTACAATGAGCAGTTCTTC.

This clonotype has ten or more counts. CDR3 region: CASSSFRRNTEAFF. As DNA, the CDR3 is TGTGCCAGCAGCAGTTTTCGTCGGAACACTGAAGCTTTCTTT. The chain employs TRBV12-3 or TRBV12-4 and TRBJ1-1; D uncertain. Trimming took 6 bases from V and 1 from J, leaving 12 bases between them. This CDR3 is built from 14 residues.

This clonotype was seen many times. The rearrangement joins TRBV6-6 to TRBJ2-7; tentatively, D is TRBD2 (6 bases). Germline CDR1 and CDR2: MNHNY and SVGAGI (reference sequence). This CDR3 region has 17 residues. Trimming cost V 5 bases and J 4 bases, with 24 bases left between them. As DNA, the CDR3 is TGTGCCAGCAGTCTGGGAAGTACCGGGACTTTCGGATACGAGCAGTACTTC. It yields the protein CASSLGSTGTFGYEQYF.

The chain has TRBV7-2 and TRBJ2-7; the match to TRBD2 covers 12 bases. Germline lookup yields CDR1 SGHTA and CDR2 FQGNSA. The CDR3 totals 14 residues. J lost 6 bases, V lost 5 bases, and 5 bases had no gene match. In nucleotides, the CDR3 is TGTGCCAGCAGCCCAGCGGGACTAGCGGGCGAGCAGTACTTC. Translated, it gives CASSPAGLAGEQYF. Full variable domain (remainder filled in from reference TRBV7-2 and TRBJ2-7): GAGVSQSPSNKVTEKGKDVELRCDPISGHTALYWYRQSLGQGLEFLIYFQGNSAPDKSGLPSDRFSAERTGGSVSTLTIQRTQQEDSAVYLCASSPAGLAGEQYFGPGTRLTVT.

The chain carries TRBV6-2 or TRBV6-3 and TRBJ1-1, with 7 nucleotides matching TRBD1. The CDR3 loop spans 15 amino acids. Germline trimming cut 7 bases from V and 0 bases from J; bases unmatched to any gene: 8. CDR1 and CDR2 from the germline V gene are MNHEY and SVGEGT. The CDR3 DNA reads as TGTGCCAGCAACTGGGGGACAGAGATGAACACTGAAGCTTTCTTT. Translated: CASNWGTEMNTEAFF.

The chain employs TRBV11-2 and TRBJ2-7; unclear D gene. V was cut by 1 base and J by 0 bases, with 10 bases left in between. Germline CDR1 is SGHAT and CDR2 is FQNNGV. CDR3 size: 15 residues. The CDR3 loop reads CASSLGDRSSYEQYF. The CDR3 DNA reads TGTGCCAGCAGCTTAGGTGACCGGAGCTCCTACGAGCAGTACTTC.